Listed below are T cell receptor beta chains from one sample, sequenced in a study of vaccination and CD4 T cells after COVID-19. What these receptors recognize is not known. TCRdb redid the calling of the PCR reads with MiXCR, one entry per CDR3 protein. The sample gives about 14,000 distinct CDR3 sequences, approximately 57% of which show up once; 12% is in the top ten. The sample was CD4+ T cells from blood, cultured in vitro. These receptors came from a human donor who had recovered from COVID-19. Each CDR3 is given with its conserved first and last residue. Each record gives: clone size, CDR3 length, J gene, D gene, V gene, CDR3 protein, CDR3 DNA. The D gene is left open where the match is weak. Clone size is shown for a subset of rows, as once, few, many or a class of expanded clone.

size: few
length: 16
J: TRBJ1-4
D: TRBD1
V: TRBV7-8
CDR3: CASSYQTGGAGEKLFF
DNA: TGTGCCAGCAGCTACCAAACAGGGGGCGCAGGTGAAAAACTGTTTTTT

size: .
length: 15
J: TRBJ2-2
D: .
V: TRBV20-1
CDR3: CSASDGTRIVGELFF
DNA: TGCAGTGCTAGCGACGGGACCAGGATTGTAGGGGAGCTGTTTTTT

size: .
length: 16
J: TRBJ2-7
D: TRBD2
V: TRBV7-8
CDR3: CASSPSGLAGAYEQYF
DNA: TGTGCCAGCAGCCCGTCGGGACTAGCGGGAGCATACGAGCAGTACTTC

size: few
length: 16
J: TRBJ1-5
D: .
V: TRBV27
CDR3: CASSSRGGGVGQPQHF
DNA: TGTGCCAGCAGTTCTCGGGGAGGGGGTGTAGGTCAGCCCCAGCATTTT

size: .
length: 14
J: TRBJ1-6
D: TRBD1
V: TRBV7-3
CDR3: CASSLDRENSPLHF
DNA: TGTGCCAGCAGCTTGGACAGGGAGAATTCACCCCTCCACTTT

size: .
length: 14
J: TRBJ2-2
D: .
V: TRBV5-1
CDR3: CASGERPNTGELFF
DNA: TGCGCCAGCGGGGAGCGGCCGAACACCGGGGAGCTGTTTTTT

size: few
length: 14
J: TRBJ2-7
D: .
V: TRBV27
CDR3: CASRLWVGSYEQYF
DNA: TGTGCCAGCAGGTTGTGGGTCGGGTCCTACGAGCAGTACTTC

size: few
length: 14
J: TRBJ2-3
D: TRBD1
V: TRBV18
CDR3: CATKPGQGTDTQYF
DNA: TGTGCCACCAAACCGGGACAGGGGACAGATACGCAGTATTTT

size: .
length: 15
J: TRBJ2-1
D: TRBD1
V: TRBV20-1
CDR3: CSADPGQGRYNEQFF
DNA: TGCAGTGCTGACCCGGGACAGGGACGCTACAATGAGCAGTTCTTC

size: .
length: 15
J: TRBJ2-3
D: TRBD2
V: TRBV7-2
CDR3: CASSTRSGRTDTQYF
DNA: TGTGCCAGCAGCACCAGGAGCGGGAGGACAGATACGCAGTATTTT

size: .
length: 19
J: TRBJ2-4
D: TRBD2
V: TRBV6-2/TRBV6-3
CDR3: CASSYSGASGALAKNIQYF
DNA: TGTGCCAGCAGTTACTCTGGGGCTAGCGGTGCCTTAGCCAAAAACATTCAGTACTTC

size: .
length: 14
J: TRBJ1-2
D: .
V: TRBV5-4
CDR3: CASSSAGGSYGYTF
DNA: TGTGCCAGCAGCTCCGCCGGGGGTAGCTATGGCTACACCTTC

size: .
length: 15
J: TRBJ2-3
D: .
V: TRBV20-1
CDR3: CSAPPGAGGTDTQYF
DNA: TGCAGTGCTCCCCCGGGGGCGGGAGGCACAGATACGCAGTATTTT

size: .
length: 16
J: TRBJ2-3
D: TRBD2
V: TRBV6-1
CDR3: CASSESLAGSTDTQYF
DNA: TGTGCCAGCAGCGAATCACTAGCGGGAAGCACAGATACGCAGTATTTT

size: .
length: 14
J: TRBJ2-3
D: .
V: TRBV21-1
CDR3: CASSKWRSTDTQYF
DNA: TGTGCCAGCAGCAAGTGGCGAAGCACAGATACGCAGTATTTT

size: .
length: 15
J: TRBJ2-2
D: TRBD2
V: TRBV19
CDR3: CASMVGGRNTGELFF
DNA: TGTGCCAGTATGGTCGGCGGGAGGAACACCGGGGAGCTGTTTTTT

size: few
length: 15
J: TRBJ1-1
D: .
V: TRBV5-1
CDR3: CASSPPSAGGTEAFF
DNA: TGCGCCAGCAGCCCCCCTTCGGCAGGAGGCACTGAAGCTTTCTTT

size: .
length: 13
J: TRBJ2-3
D: .
V: TRBV19
CDR3: CASSTTDGDTQYF
DNA: TGTGCCAGTAGTACGACAGACGGAGATACGCAGTATTTT

size: .
length: 11
J: TRBJ2-1
D: .
V: TRBV20-1
CDR3: CSARDPNEQFF
DNA: TGCAGTGCTAGAGACCCCAATGAGCAGTTCTTC

size: .
length: 14
J: TRBJ1-2
D: .
V: TRBV28
CDR3: CASSSGWADYGYTF
DNA: TGTGCCAGCAGTTCGGGTTGGGCTGACTATGGCTACACCTTC

size: few
length: 13
J: TRBJ1-2
D: .
V: TRBV19
CDR3: CASREQLLDGYTF
DNA: TGTGCCAGTAGAGAACAGCTTTTGGATGGCTACACCTTC

size: .
length: 12
J: TRBJ1-2
D: TRBD1
V: TRBV20-1
CDR3: CSANRGIYGYTF
DNA: TGCAGTGCCAACAGGGGAATCTATGGCTACACCTTC

size: few
length: 12
J: TRBJ1-5
D: .
V: TRBV20-1
CDR3: CSALSGDQPQHF
DNA: TGCAGTGCCCTATCAGGGGATCAGCCCCAGCATTTT

size: once
length: 13
J: TRBJ2-4
D: .
V: TRBV19
CDR3: CASSEELDGIQYF
DNA: TGTGCCAGTAGCGAGGAACTAGATGGCATTCAGTACTTC

size: .
length: 15
J: TRBJ2-7
D: TRBD1
V: TRBV2
CDR3: CASSVVGQGFYEQYF
DNA: TGTGCCAGCAGTGTGGTGGGACAGGGCTTCTACGAGCAGTACTTC

size: few
length: 12
J: TRBJ2-3
D: .
V: TRBV27
CDR3: CASSPTTDTQYF
DNA: TGTGCCAGCAGTCCGACCACAGATACGCAGTATTTT

size: .
length: 15
J: TRBJ2-7
D: .
V: TRBV28
CDR3: CASSPTGALGYEQYF
DNA: TGTGCCAGCAGTCCAACAGGCGCCCTAGGCTACGAGCAGTACTTC

size: .
length: 16
J: TRBJ2-5
D: TRBD2
V: TRBV18
CDR3: CASSPLKTSQAETQYF
DNA: TGTGCCAGCTCACCCTTGAAGACTAGCCAGGCCGAGACCCAGTACTTC

size: few
length: 15
J: TRBJ2-2
D: .
V: TRBV6-1
CDR3: CASTQDPLNTGELFF
DNA: TGTGCCAGTACACAGGACCCCCTAAACACCGGGGAGCTGTTTTTT

size: .
length: 14
J: TRBJ2-7
D: TRBD2
V: TRBV20-1
CDR3: CSAISGRGPYEQYF
DNA: TGCAGTGCGATTAGCGGGAGAGGTCCATACGAGCAGTACTTC

size: few
length: 14
J: TRBJ2-3
D: TRBD2
V: TRBV20-1
CDR3: CSAMRGGRTDTQYF
DNA: TGCAGTGCTATGCGGGGGGGACGCACAGATACGCAGTATTTT

size: .
length: 16
J: TRBJ1-1
D: .
V: TRBV6-2/TRBV6-3
CDR3: CASSYSYRTANTEAFF
DNA: TGTGCCAGCAGTTACTCGTACCGGACGGCGAACACTGAAGCTTTCTTT

size: .
length: 15
J: TRBJ2-3
D: .
V: TRBV30
CDR3: CAWSVLRDPSDTQYF
DNA: TGTGCCTGGAGTGTACTGAGGGATCCGAGCGATACGCAGTATTTT

size: few
length: 14
J: TRBJ2-7
D: TRBD2
V: TRBV6-2/TRBV6-3
CDR3: CASNQGLSSSEQYF
DNA: TGTGCCAGCAACCAGGGACTATCCTCCAGCGAGCAGTACTTC

size: .
length: 13
J: TRBJ2-7
D: .
V: TRBV5-6
CDR3: CASSFKPAYEQYF
DNA: TGTGCCAGCAGCTTCAAACCCGCGTACGAGCAGTACTTC

size: .
length: 14
J: TRBJ1-3
D: TRBD1
V: TRBV14
CDR3: CASSQDGQGRVIYF
DNA: TGTGCCAGCAGCCAAGACGGACAGGGGAGAGTCATTTATTTT

size: few
length: 14
J: TRBJ2-7
D: TRBD2
V: TRBV5-4
CDR3: CASSRLAGVQEQYF
DNA: TGTGCCAGCAGCCGACTAGCGGGAGTTCAAGAGCAGTACTTC

size: few
length: 14
J: TRBJ1-4
D: .
V: TRBV20-1
CDR3: CSAREDGDNEKLFF
DNA: TGCAGTGCTAGAGAGGACGGGGATAATGAAAAACTGTTTTTT

size: once
length: 19
J: TRBJ2-2
D: TRBD1
V: TRBV6-2/TRBV6-3
CDR3: CASSPGQGPVKTNTGELFF
DNA: TGTGCCAGCAGCCCGGGACAGGGACCAGTCAAGACGAACACCGGGGAGCTGTTTTTT

size: few
length: 16
J: TRBJ2-7
D: TRBD2
V: TRBV2
CDR3: CASTPGKREGRYEQYF
DNA: TGTGCCAGCACGCCGGGGAAGCGGGAGGGCCGGTACGAGCAGTACTTC

size: .
length: 17
J: TRBJ2-2
D: TRBD2
V: TRBV7-3
CDR3: CASSFGLAGPNTGELFF
DNA: TGTGCCAGCAGCTTCGGACTAGCGGGTCCAAACACCGGGGAGCTGTTTTTT

size: .
length: 15
J: TRBJ1-4
D: TRBD1
V: TRBV7-9
CDR3: CASSFGTGGIEKLFF
DNA: TGTGCCAGCAGCTTTGGGACAGGGGGCATTGAAAAACTGTTTTTT

size: .
length: 14
J: TRBJ2-5
D: TRBD1
V: TRBV7-6
CDR3: CASSSGQGPGTQYF
DNA: TGTGCCAGCAGCTCCGGACAGGGTCCGGGGACCCAGTACTTC

size: few
length: 16
J: TRBJ1-6
D: .
V: TRBV6-5
CDR3: CASSYGTGTGGSPLHF
DNA: TGTGCCAGCAGTTACGGGACCGGGACTGGGGGATCACCCCTCCACTTT

size: .
length: 16
J: TRBJ2-5
D: TRBD2
V: TRBV27
CDR3: CASSLWSGSDQETQYF
DNA: TGTGCCAGCAGTTTATGGAGCGGGAGTGACCAAGAGACCCAGTACTTC

size: .
length: 14
J: TRBJ2-3
D: .
V: TRBV12-3/TRBV12-4
CDR3: CASSWDGNTDTQYF
DNA: TGTGCCAGCAGTTGGGACGGTAACACAGATACGCAGTATTTT

size: .
length: 15
J: TRBJ1-6
D: TRBD1
V: TRBV20-1
CDR3: CSARARDSSNSPLHF
DNA: TGCAGTGCTAGGGCTCGGGACAGCTCCAATTCACCCCTCCACTTT

size: few
length: 13
J: TRBJ1-5
D: .
V: TRBV27
CDR3: CASRLQRGLPQHF
DNA: TGTGCCAGCAGGTTACAGCGGGGTTTGCCCCAGCATTTT

size: .
length: 11
J: TRBJ1-2
D: .
V: TRBV21-1
CDR3: CASKAAAGYTF
DNA: TGTGCCAGCAAGGCGGCCGCTGGCTACACCTTC